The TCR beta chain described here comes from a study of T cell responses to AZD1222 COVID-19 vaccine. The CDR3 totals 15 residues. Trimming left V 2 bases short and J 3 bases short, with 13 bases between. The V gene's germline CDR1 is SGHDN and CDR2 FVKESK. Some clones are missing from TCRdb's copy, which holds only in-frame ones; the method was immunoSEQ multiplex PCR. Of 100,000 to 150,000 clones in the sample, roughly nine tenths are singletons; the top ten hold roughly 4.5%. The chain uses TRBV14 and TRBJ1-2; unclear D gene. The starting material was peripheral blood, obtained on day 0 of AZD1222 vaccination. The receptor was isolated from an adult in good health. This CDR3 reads CASSQFGPGDYGYTF. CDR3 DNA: TGTGCCAGCAGCCAATTTGGTCCCGGAGACTATGGCTACACCTTC.